These 27 T cell receptor beta chains were all obtained from the same sample, sequenced in a study of CD8+ T cells in alopecia areata. Noted treatment: oral pan-JAK inhibitor, 5-10 mg twice daily. Sequencing used cDNA as its template, made by extracting RNA and reverse transcribing it. Sequenced by immunoSEQ multiplex PCR; TCRdb stores in-frame clones only, minus some. The sample lists 60,000 to 85,000 clones, approximately 64% occurring once. The specimen was CD8+ T cells sorted from blood, collected at week 24, from a patient treated with tofacitinib. The source of these receptors is a human donor with alopecia areata.

The chain carries TRBV7-9 and TRBJ1-2; 7 nucleotides line up with TRBD1. The CDR3 covers 14 residues. CDR1 and CDR2 from the germline V gene are SEHNR and FQNEAQ (reference sequence). V was pared by 7 bases and J by 4 bases, with 9 bases of the junction left unmatched. The CDR3 DNA is TGTGCCAGCACCTTTAAGGGGGCCGGCTATGGCTACACCTTC. Protein: CASTFKGAGYGYTF. The full variable domain, rest sourced from reference TRBV7-9 and TRBJ1-2, is DTGVSQNPRHKITKRGQNVTFRCDPISEHNRLYWYRQTLGQGPEFLTYFQNEAQLEKSRLLSDRFSAERPKGSFSTLEIQRTEQGDSAMYLCASTFKGAGYGYTFGSGTRLTVV.

On this clone: Other DNA sequences in the same sample also yield this CDR3. The V call is TRBV7-2, the J call TRBJ2-7; D not resolved. The CDR3 is 10 residues long. Germline V CDR1 and CDR2: SGHTA, FQGNSA. The V end was cut by 6 bases, the J end by 4 bases, with 4 bases between. CDR3 DNA: TGTGCCAGCAGTGGATACGAGCAGTACTTC. Protein sequence: CASSGYEQYF.

The chain carries TRBV19 and TRBJ2-7; TRBD1 is a possible D gene (5 bases). Germline assignment: CDR1 LNHDA and CDR2 SQIVND (reference sequence). Trimming shortened V by 6 bases and J by 2 bases, and 17 bases separated the two germline ends. The CDR3 loop spans 15 amino acids. The CDR3 loop reads CASRIRQTQAYEQYF. CDR3 nucleotide sequence: TGTGCCAGTAGGATCAGACAGACACAAGCCTACGAGCAGTACTTC. Using reference TRBV19 and TRBJ2-7 for the parts outside the CDR3, the full variable domain is DGGITQSPKYLFRKEGQNVTLSCEQNLNHDAMYWYRQDPGQGLRLIYYSQIVNDFQKGDIAEGYSVSREKKESFPLTVTSAQKNPTAFYLCASRIRQTQAYEQYFGPGTRLTVT.

This clone has a handful of counts. The chain carries TRBV7-2 and TRBJ2-2; perhaps D is TRBD1 or TRBD2 (5 bases each). Trimming shortened V by 5 bases and J by 5 bases, and 21 bases separated the two germline ends. Germline CDR1 reads SGHTA; CDR2 reads FQGNSA. The CDR3 has 17 residues. The CDR3 region is CASSPVGLRGWTGELFF. The DNA for the CDR3 is TGTGCCAGCAGCCCTGTGGGGCTTCGAGGGTGGACCGGGGAGCTGTTTTTT.

The chain uses TRBV5-6 and TRBJ2-5; 9 bases agree with TRBD1. V lost 3 bases to trimming and J lost 5 bases; unmatched junction nucleotides: 2. Germline V CDR1 and CDR2: SGHDT, YYEEEE. The CDR3 length is 13 residues. CDR3 protein: CASSYRGQETQYF. Written as DNA, the CDR3 is TGTGCCAGCAGCTACAGGGGGCAGGAGACCCAGTACTTC.

Ten or more counts support this clone. This chain connects TRBV30 to TRBJ2-7; TRBD1 matches 7 bases. Germline trimming cut 2 bases from V and 6 bases from J; bases unmatched to any gene: 16. From germline, CDR1 is GTSNPN and CDR2 SVGIG (reference sequence). The CDR3 contains 16 residues. CDR3 sequence (DNA): TGTGCCTGGAGTCCCGGGACAGCATTAATCATCGGCGAGCAGTACTTC. It is translated as CAWSPGTALIIGEQYF.

This chain links TRBV29-1 with TRBJ2-1; D may be TRBD1 (6 bases). Germline V gene sequence: CDR1 SQVTM, CDR2 ANQGSEA. V was clipped by 3 bases and J by 7 bases, with 16 bases between them. The CDR3 consists of 14 residues. In DNA form, the CDR3 reads TGCAGCGTTGATTATCCCACAGGGCGGAATGAGCAGTTCTTC. This encodes CSVDYPTGRNEQFF.

There are a few counts of this clone. The rearrangement uses TRBV2 and TRBJ2-7; D assignment may be TRBD1 or TRBD2 (5 bases each). With 4 bases removed from V and 2 bases from J, the gap between germline ends came to 12 bases. The CDR3 has 14 amino acids. The germline V gene has CDR1 SNHLY and CDR2 FYNNEI. The DNA of the CDR3 is TGTGCCAGCAGTGTTGAGGGGATTACCTACGAGCAGTACTTC. Its translation: CASSVEGITYEQYF.

The CDR3 nucleotides read TGTGCCAGCAGCGTAGCGGGAGGCCCTTACGAGCAGTACTTC. Translating gives CASSVAGGPYEQYF. The chain has TRBV9 and TRBJ2-7; 7 nucleotides align to TRBD2. The CDR3 length is 14 residues. V lost 0 bases and J lost 4; bases outside the gene matches: 4. Germline values: CDR1 SGDLS, CDR2 YYNGEE. Filled out from reference TRBV9 and TRBJ2-7, the complete variable domain reads DSGVTQTPKHLITATGQRVTLRCSPRSGDLSVYWYQQSLDQGLQFLIQYYNGEERAKGNILERFSAQQFPDLHSELNLSSLELGDSALYFCASSVAGGPYEQYFGPGTRLTVT.

This clone is medium-sized. The V gene is TRBV2, the J gene TRBJ1-1, with D unclear. Germline CDR1 is SNHLY and CDR2 is FYNNEI. Trimming stripped 10 bases from V and 5 bases from J, with 17 bases between. This CDR3 region has 13 residues. This chain's CDR3 is CATGPTQGTEAFF. CDR3 sequence (DNA): TGTGCCACTGGGCCCACCCAAGGAACTGAAGCTTTCTTT.

The CDR3 is CASSQEAFTSGANVLTF. For the CDR3, the DNA is TGCGCCAGCAGCCAAGAGGCCTTCACTTCTGGGGCCAACGTCCTGACTTTC. This rearrangement joins TRBV4-3 to TRBJ2-6; no clear D gene. The germline gives CDR1 LGHNA, CDR2 YSLEER. This CDR3 has 17 residues. The germline V and J ends were trimmed by 0 bases and 1 base, with 10 bases remaining between them.

A few counts support this clone. The chain couples TRBV6-5 to TRBJ2-2; D is ambiguous. Trimming took off 8 bases at V and 6 bases at J, with 16 bases between the two ends. The CDR3 is made up of 14 amino acids. Germline-derived CDR1 and CDR2 are MNHEY and SVGAGI. For the CDR3, the DNA is TGTGCCAGCTCATCCGACATTGAATCCGGGGAGCTGTTTTTT. This encodes CASSSDIESGELFF.

This sequence joins TRBV5-4 and TRBJ2-3; 9 nucleotides align to TRBD2. Germline lookup yields CDR1 SGHNT and CDR2 YYREEE (reference sequence). The CDR3 contains 16 residues. The junction had 12 bases not matched to a gene; V was cut back by 6 bases and J by 4 bases. The DNA of the CDR3 is TGTGCCAGCACCGTCCCCGGACTAGCGCCCGCAGATACGCAGTATTTT. Translating it yields CASTVPGLAPADTQYF. Full variable domain (outside the CDR3, taken from reference TRBV5-4 and TRBJ2-3): ETGVTQSPTHLIKTRGQQVTLRCSSQSGHNTVSWYQQALGQGPQFIFQYYREEENGRGNFPPRFSGLQFPNYSSELNVNALELDDSALYLCASTVPGLAPADTQYFGPGTRLTVL.

This chain uses TRBV29-1 with TRBJ2-2, with D possibly matching TRBD1 (5 bases). This CDR3 is 14 amino acids long. Germline CDR1 SQVTM, CDR2 ANQGSEA. V gave up 3 bases and J gave up 1 base, with 9 bases separating them. The CDR3, as DNA: TGCAGCGTTGACTGGCAGGGGAACACCGGGGAGCTGTTTTTT. Amino acid sequence: CSVDWQGNTGELFF.

This sequence joins TRBV6-6 and TRBJ2-2; no clear D gene. V was shortened by 1 base and J by 5 bases, with 5 bases between the two germline ends. In germline, CDR1 is MNHNY, CDR2 SVGAGI (reference sequence). The CDR3 has 13 residues. The CDR3 sequence is CASSYWNTGELFF. CDR3 DNA sequence: TGTGCCAGCAGTTACTGGAATACCGGGGAGCTGTTTTTT.

This clone was counted at least ten times. The V gene is TRBV7-9, the J gene TRBJ2-7, with D unresolved. The germline V gene encodes CDR1 SEHNR and CDR2 FQNEAQ (reference sequence). There are 12 residues in the CDR3. V was trimmed by 5 bases and J by 3 bases, leaving 8 bases between them. The CDR3 region has the DNA TGTGCCAGCAGCGTTGCTAACTACGAGCAGTACTTC. This gives the protein CASSVANYEQYF.

The V and J genes are TRBV5-1 and TRBJ2-4; 11 bases are a match to TRBD1. The CDR3 loop spans 18 amino acids. V lost 4 bases, J lost 3 bases, and 12 bases stayed unmatched. Germline CDR1 is SGHRS and CDR2 is YFSETQ. For the CDR3, the DNA is TGCGCCAGCAGCCCCCCTACCGGGACAGGGGGTTTCAAAAACATTCAGTACTTC. Amino acids: CASSPPTGTGGFKNIQYF.

The CDR3 is CASSFWTSGTDTQYF. The CDR3 nucleotides are TGTGCCAGCAGCTTCTGGACTAGCGGCACAGATACGCAGTATTTT. The V call is TRBV5-4, the J call TRBJ2-3; 9 nucleotides line up with TRBD2. Germline trimming cut 2 bases from V and 1 base from J; bases unmatched to any gene: 2. Germline V gene lookup returns CDR1 SGHNT and CDR2 YYREEE (reference sequence). The CDR3 consists of 15 residues. Combining the CDR3 with reference TRBV5-4 and TRBJ2-3 gives the whole variable domain ETGVTQSPTHLIKTRGQQVTLRCSSQSGHNTVSWYQQALGQGPQFIFQYYREEENGRGNFPPRFSGLQFPNYSSELNVNALELDDSALYLCASSFWTSGTDTQYFGPGTRLTVL.

This chain uses TRBV4-1 with TRBJ1-5; D gene uncertain. V dropped 1 base and J dropped 7 bases, with 11 bases sitting between them. This CDR3 is 14 amino acids long. Germline V CDR1 and CDR2: MGHRA, YSYEKL. Written as DNA, the CDR3 is TGCGCCAGCAGCCAAGGTATTCTAGGACAGCCCCAGCATTTT. Amino acids: CASSQGILGQPQHF.

This clone occurred a few times. The gene calls are TRBV6-1 and TRBJ2-1; 7 bases match TRBD1. Germline CDR1 and CDR2: MNHNS and SASEGT. The CDR3 covers 15 residues. Unmatched junction bases numbered 10, after V lost 7 bases and J lost 4 bases. The CDR3 spells CASKSQGEVYNEQFF. The CDR3 region has the DNA TGTGCCAGCAAGTCTCAGGGGGAAGTATACAATGAGCAGTTCTTC.

The CDR3 here is CASSSTNRVVDNEQFF. CDR3 coding DNA: TGTGCCAGCAGCTCCACCAACAGGGTAGTGGACAATGAGCAGTTCTTC. The rearrangement links TRBV11-1 to TRBJ2-1, with TRBD1 as a possible D gene (6 bases). Trimming pared 4 bases from V and 5 bases from J, leaving 18 bases between. Germline V gives CDR1 SGHAT, CDR2 FQDESV (reference sequence). The CDR3 sequence is 16 residues long.

This chain links TRBV29-1 with TRBJ2-7, with TRBD2 matching over 7 bases. CDR1 is SQVTM, CDR2 ANQGSEA, per germline. The CDR3 is made up of 15 amino acids. Trimming cost V 3 bases and J 0 bases; bases outside gene matches: 8. CDR3 region: CSVEWLAENSYEQYF. In DNA form, the CDR3 reads TGCAGCGTTGAGTGGCTAGCGGAAAACTCCTACGAGCAGTACTTC.

This sequence joins TRBV29-1 and TRBJ2-7; 9 bases map to TRBD1. Germline V gene data show CDR1 as SQVTM and CDR2 as ANQGSEA. Trimming removed 2 bases from V and 4 bases from J; junction bases left unmatched: 9. The CDR3 length is 15 residues. In nucleotides, the CDR3 is TGCAGCGTTGAACTACCGGGACAGGGACATTACGAGCAGTACTTC. Translating gives CSVELPGQGHYEQYF.

The chain carries TRBV5-1 and TRBJ1-1; D unclear. The CDR3 is 12 amino acids. The germline gives CDR1 SGHRS, CDR2 YFSETQ. Trimming cost V 4 bases and J 8 bases, with 12 bases left between them. DNA of the CDR3: TGCGCCAGCAGCCCGGAGACCGGCGAAGCTTTCTTT. Translating it yields CASSPETGEAFF.

This clone has only one observation. The chain couples TRBV25-1 to TRBJ1-1; possible D gene TRBD1, 5 bases. V gave up 6 bases and J gave up 0 bases, with 8 bases separating them. This CDR3 spans 13 amino acids. The germline V gene encodes CDR1 MGHDK and CDR2 SYGVNS. CDR3 residues: CASSQGLNTEAFF. In nucleotides, the CDR3 is TGTGCCAGCAGCCAGGGTCTGAACACTGAAGCTTTCTTT.

The rearrangement links TRBV4-1 to TRBJ2-5, with 11 bases that match TRBD2. Losses at the gene ends were 4 bases for V and 5 bases for J; bases not matched to a gene: 9. Germline V gives CDR1 MGHRA, CDR2 YSYEKL. The CDR3 has 16 residues. As DNA, the CDR3 is TGCGCCAGCAGCCGTCCCGAGGGACTAGCGGACGAGACCCAGTACTTC. Its protein is CASSRPEGLADETQYF.

This clone came up once. The rearrangement uses TRBV4-1 and TRBJ2-7; a weak D match, TRBD1 (6 bases). The CDR3 spans 17 residues. Germline V gene data show CDR1 as MGHRA and CDR2 as YSYEKL. V lost 0 bases, J lost 5 bases, and 20 bases lay in between. In DNA form, the CDR3 reads TGCGCCAGCAGCCAAGACGCTTCAAACAGGGTGATAGACGAGCAGTACTTC. Translation: CASSQDASNRVIDEQYF.